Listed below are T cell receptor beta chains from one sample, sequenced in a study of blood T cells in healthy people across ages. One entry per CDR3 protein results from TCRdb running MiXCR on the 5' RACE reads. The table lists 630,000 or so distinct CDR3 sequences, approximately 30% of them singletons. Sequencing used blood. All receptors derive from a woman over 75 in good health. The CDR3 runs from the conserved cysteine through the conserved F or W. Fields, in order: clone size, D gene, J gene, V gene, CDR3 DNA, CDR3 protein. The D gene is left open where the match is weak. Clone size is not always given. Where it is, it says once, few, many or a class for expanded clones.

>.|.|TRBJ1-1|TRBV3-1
TGTGCCAGCAGCGCGGTCGGGGGGACTGAAGCTTTCTTT
CASSAVGGTEAFF
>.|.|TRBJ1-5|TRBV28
TGTGCCAGCAGTTTATACGATCAGCCCCAGCATTTT
CASSLYDQPQHF
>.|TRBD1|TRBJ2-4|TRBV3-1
TGTGCCAGCAACGACAGGGGGAAAAACATTCAGTACTTC
CASNDRGKNIQYF
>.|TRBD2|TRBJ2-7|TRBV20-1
TGCAGTGCTAGGGGGACTACCTCCTACGAGCAGTACTTC
CSARGTTSYEQYF
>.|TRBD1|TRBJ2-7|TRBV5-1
TGCGCCAGCAGCTTTGGACAGGGTAACGAGCAGTACTTC
CASSFGQGNEQYF
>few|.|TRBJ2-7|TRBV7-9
TGTGCCAGCAGCCGGGGGCAGGGGGATAACGAGCAGTACTTC
CASSRGQGDNEQYF
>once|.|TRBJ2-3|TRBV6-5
TGTGCCAGCAGTTACTCGGCGGCGGGCGTGGCAGATACGCAGTATTTT
CASSYSAAGVADTQYF
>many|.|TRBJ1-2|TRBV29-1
TGCAGCGTTGAAATTAAAGGGGCCTATGGCTACACCTTC
CSVEIKGAYGYTF
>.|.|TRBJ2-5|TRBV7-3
TGTGCCAGCAACTCGGGAGAACGGCAAGAGACCCAGTACTTC
CASNSGERQETQYF
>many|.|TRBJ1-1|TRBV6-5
TGTGCCAGCAGTTACTCAGAGGTCACTGAAGCTTTCTTT
CASSYSEVTEAFF
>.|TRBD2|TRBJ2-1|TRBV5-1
TGCGCCAGCACTCGGACTAGCGGGAGGGTGGATGAGCAGTTCTTC
CASTRTSGRVDEQFF
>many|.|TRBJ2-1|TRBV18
TGTGCCAGCTCACCACCGGGGACGGTGCAAATTTACCGCGGCAATGAGCAGTTCTTC
CASSPPGTVQIYRGNEQFF
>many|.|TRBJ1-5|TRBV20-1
TGCAGTGCTCGACCCTCCGCAGGGAGTCAGCCCCAGCATTTT
CSARPSAGSQPQHF
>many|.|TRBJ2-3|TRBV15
TGTGCCACCAGCATCTCAACTGGGGGAGCAGATACGCAGTATTTT
CATSISTGGADTQYF